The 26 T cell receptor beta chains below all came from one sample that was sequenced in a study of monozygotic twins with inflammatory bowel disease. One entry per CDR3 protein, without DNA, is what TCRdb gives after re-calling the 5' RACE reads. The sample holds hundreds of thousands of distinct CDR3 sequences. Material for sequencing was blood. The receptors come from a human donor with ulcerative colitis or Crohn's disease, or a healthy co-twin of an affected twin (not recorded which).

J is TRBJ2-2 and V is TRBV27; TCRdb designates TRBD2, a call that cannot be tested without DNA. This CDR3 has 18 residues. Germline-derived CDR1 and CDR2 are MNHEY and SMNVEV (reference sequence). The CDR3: CASSLSGTSGDYTGELFF.

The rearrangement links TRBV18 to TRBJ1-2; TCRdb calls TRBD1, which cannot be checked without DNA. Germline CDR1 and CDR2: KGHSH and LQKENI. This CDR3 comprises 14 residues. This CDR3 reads CASSLTGALDGYTF.

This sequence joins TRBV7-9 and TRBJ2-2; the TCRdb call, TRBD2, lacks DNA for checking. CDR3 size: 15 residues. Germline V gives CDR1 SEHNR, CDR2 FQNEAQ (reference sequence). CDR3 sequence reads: CASSQTSGRTGELFF. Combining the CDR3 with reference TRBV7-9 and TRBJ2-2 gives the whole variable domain DTGVSQNPRHKITKRGQNVTFRCDPISEHNRLYWYRQTLGQGPEFLTYFQNEAQLEKSRLLSDRFSAERPKGSFSTLEIQRTEQGDSAMYLCASSQTSGRTGELFFGEGSRLTVL.

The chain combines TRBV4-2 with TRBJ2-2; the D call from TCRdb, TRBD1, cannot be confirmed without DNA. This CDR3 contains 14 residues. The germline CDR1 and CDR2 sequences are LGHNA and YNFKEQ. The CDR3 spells CASSQDRGRGELFF.

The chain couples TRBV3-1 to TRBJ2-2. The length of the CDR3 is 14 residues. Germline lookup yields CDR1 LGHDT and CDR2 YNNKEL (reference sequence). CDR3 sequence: CASSQSEYTGELFF.

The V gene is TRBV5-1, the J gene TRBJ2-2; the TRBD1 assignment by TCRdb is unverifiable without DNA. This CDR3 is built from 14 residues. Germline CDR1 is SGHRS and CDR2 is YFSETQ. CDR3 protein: CASKPGMNTGELFF.

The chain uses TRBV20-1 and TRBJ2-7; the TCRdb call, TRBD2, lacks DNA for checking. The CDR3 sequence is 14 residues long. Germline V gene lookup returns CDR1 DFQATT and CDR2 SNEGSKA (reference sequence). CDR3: CSAPRLAESYEQYF.

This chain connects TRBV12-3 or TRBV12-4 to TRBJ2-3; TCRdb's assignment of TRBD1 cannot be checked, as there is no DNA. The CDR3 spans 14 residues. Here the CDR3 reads CASKMRSGPDTQYF.

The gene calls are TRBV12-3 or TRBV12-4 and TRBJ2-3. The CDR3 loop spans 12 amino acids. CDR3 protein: CATTSSGDTQYF.

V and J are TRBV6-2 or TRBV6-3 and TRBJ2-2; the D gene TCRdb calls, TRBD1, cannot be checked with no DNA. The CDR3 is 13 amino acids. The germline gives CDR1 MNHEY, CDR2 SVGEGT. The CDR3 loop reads CASSQGLTGELFF.

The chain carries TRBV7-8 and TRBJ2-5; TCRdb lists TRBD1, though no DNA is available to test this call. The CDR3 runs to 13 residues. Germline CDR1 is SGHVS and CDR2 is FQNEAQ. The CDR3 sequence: CASSLAGAKTQYF.

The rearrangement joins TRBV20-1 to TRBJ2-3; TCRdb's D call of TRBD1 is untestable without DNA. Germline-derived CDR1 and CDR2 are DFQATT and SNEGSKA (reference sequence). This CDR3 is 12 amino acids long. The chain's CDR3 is CSARGPADTQYF.

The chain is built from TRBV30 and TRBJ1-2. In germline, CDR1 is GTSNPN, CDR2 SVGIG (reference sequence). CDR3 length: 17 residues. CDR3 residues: CAWSVGGSALLFYGYTF.

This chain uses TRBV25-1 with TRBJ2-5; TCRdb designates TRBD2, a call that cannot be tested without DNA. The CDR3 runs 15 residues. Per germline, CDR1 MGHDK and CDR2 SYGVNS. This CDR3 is CASSDTTGGRETQYF.

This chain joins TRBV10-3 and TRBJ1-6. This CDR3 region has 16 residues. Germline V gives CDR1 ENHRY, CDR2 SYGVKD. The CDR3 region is CAISTHRSSYNSPLHF.

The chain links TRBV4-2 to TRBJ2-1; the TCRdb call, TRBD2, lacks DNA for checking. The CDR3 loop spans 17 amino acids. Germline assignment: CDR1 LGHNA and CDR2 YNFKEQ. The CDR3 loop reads CASSQPTSWSSYNEQFF.

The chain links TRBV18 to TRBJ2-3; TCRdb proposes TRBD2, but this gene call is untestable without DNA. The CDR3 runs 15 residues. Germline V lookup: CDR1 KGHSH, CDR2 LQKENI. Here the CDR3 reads CASSPRGASPDTQYF.

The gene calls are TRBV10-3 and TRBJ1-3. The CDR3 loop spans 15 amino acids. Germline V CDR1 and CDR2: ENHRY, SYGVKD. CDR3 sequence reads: CAISESAAPGNTIYF.

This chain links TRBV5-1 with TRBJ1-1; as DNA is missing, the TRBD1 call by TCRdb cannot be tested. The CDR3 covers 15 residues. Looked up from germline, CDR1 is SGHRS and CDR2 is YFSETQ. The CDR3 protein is CASSLDGGSGAEAFF.

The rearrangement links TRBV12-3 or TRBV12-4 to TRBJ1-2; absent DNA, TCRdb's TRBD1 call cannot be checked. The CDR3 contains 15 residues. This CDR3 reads CASSPEGRGSYGYTF.

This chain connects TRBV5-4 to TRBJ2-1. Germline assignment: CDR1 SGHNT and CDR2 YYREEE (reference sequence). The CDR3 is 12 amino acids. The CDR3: CASSLVENEQFF.

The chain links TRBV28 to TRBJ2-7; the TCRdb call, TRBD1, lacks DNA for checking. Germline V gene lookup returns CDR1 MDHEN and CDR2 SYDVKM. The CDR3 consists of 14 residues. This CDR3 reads CASSQTGTQGEQYF.

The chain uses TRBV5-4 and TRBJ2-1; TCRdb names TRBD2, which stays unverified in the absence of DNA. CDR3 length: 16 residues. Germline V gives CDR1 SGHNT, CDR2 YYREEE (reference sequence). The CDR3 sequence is CASSLGLADSYNEQFF. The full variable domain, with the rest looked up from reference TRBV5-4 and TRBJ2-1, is ETGVTQSPTHLIKTRGQQVTLRCSSQSGHNTVSWYQQALGQGPQFIFQYYREEENGRGNFPPRFSGLQFPNYSSELNVNALELDDSALYLCASSLGLADSYNEQFFGPGTRLTVL.

CDR3 protein: CASTSGGPGNEQFF. This sequence joins TRBV6-1 and TRBJ2-1; TCRdb designates TRBD2, a call that cannot be tested without DNA. This CDR3 spans 14 amino acids. The germline V gene encodes CDR1 MNHNS and CDR2 SASEGT.

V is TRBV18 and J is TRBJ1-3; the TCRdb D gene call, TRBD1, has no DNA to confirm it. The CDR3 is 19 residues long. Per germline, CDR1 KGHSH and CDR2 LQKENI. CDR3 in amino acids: CASSSSPGTGDRSGNTIYF.

The CDR3 here is CASSFQPDYGYTF. The chain recombines TRBV6-2 or TRBV6-3 with TRBJ1-2. CDR1 and CDR2 from the germline V gene are MNHEY and SVGEGT. The CDR3 runs 13 residues.